The T cell receptor beta chain described here comes from a study of cytotoxic CD8 clonotypes in ibrutinib-treated CLL. Looking at the study overall: Sample averages reached about 250,000 productive templates and some 94,000 productive rearrangements.

The CDR3 spans 15 residues. Germline CDR1 and CDR2: PRHDT and FYEKMQ (reference sequence). V lost 0 bases, J lost 4 bases, and 13 bases lay in between. As to this clone: Its target is not known.

Study conclusions and caveats: Among the clonotypes, public ones were uncommon and contracted or held stable on treatment. Sustained-remission patients were sampled at one set of times and progressing patients at different ones. Clonality was higher at baseline than in age-matched healthy donors and tracked circulating CD8+ T-cell counts.

Here immunoSEQ multiplex PCR was the method, and the copy in TCRdb shows in-frame clones only, minus some. The table shows some 290,000 clones, with around four fifths occurring only once. This TCR was recovered from a human donor with chronic lymphocytic leukemia. The V and J genes are TRBV13 and TRBJ2-7; a possible D gene is TRBD2 (5 bases). Sequencing was performed on PBMCs, taken before ibrutinib treatment. The CDR3 loop is CASSLGQLGGYEQYF. The CDR3 nucleotides read TGTGCCAGCAGCTTAGGCCAGCTGGGCGGGTACGAGCAGTACTTC. Complete variable domain (other parts from reference TRBV13 and TRBJ2-7): AAGVIQSPRHLIKEKRETATLKCYPIPRHDTVYWYQQGPGQDPQFLISFYEKMQSDKGSIPDRFSAQQFSDYHSELNMSSLELGDSALYFCASSLGQLGGYEQYFGPGTRLTVT.